This T cell receptor (beta chain) emerged from a study of long-term antiretroviral therapy in people with HIV. General study results and limits: Blood specimens, gathered between the mid-2000s and the late 2010s, were possibly obtained under older ART regimens. Relative to control repertoires, HIV repertoires exhibited narrower CDR3 length ranges.

Run at survey level, the immunoSEQ assay was version v3.0. Here immunoSEQ multiplex PCR was the method, and the copy in TCRdb shows in-frame clones only, minus some. This table has about 48,000 clones, about 86% appearing once. Every one of the participants with HIV received treatment in the United States. On this clone itself: The antigen is not known.

Germline assignment: CDR1 SGHRS and CDR2 YFSETQ. J gave up 12 bases and V 0 bases, and 10 bases lay outside the gene matches. The CDR3 length is 14 residues. The sequenced sample was unsorted PBMCs, obtained 0.8 years after starting antiretroviral therapy. The rearrangement links TRBV5-1 to TRBJ1-2, with 8 bases fitting TRBD1. The clonotype originates from a woman between 18 and 29 years old with HIV. The CDR3 nucleotides read TGCGCCAGCAGCTTGGACAGGGGGAATCCCTTTCACACCTTC. It encodes CASSLDRGNPFHTF.